The 23 T cell receptor beta chains listed next were all sequenced from one sample in a study of blood T cell repertoires in COVID-19. Sequenced by immunoSEQ multiplex PCR; TCRdb stores in-frame clones only, minus some. Of 270,000 or so clones listed, around 86% were seen once; the top ten hold about 3%. Sequenced: peripheral blood. These receptors all stem from a woman aged 25 to 39 with active or convalescent COVID-19.

J is TRBJ1-2 and V is TRBV6-2 or TRBV6-3; D might be TRBD1 (6 bases). This CDR3 has 14 amino acids. The V end was cut by 0 bases, the J end by 6 bases, with 11 bases between. Germline values: CDR1 MNHEY, CDR2 SVGEGT. This CDR3 reads CASSYSPGVNGYTF. CDR3 sequence (DNA): TGTGCCAGCAGTTACTCGCCAGGGGTTAATGGCTACACCTTC.

This clone occurred once. The chain combines TRBV6-5 with TRBJ2-1; D gene uncertain. Deletions cut 6 bases from V and 0 bases from J, with 9 bases between. There are 14 residues in the CDR3. CDR1 is MNHEY and CDR2 is SVGAGI in the germline V gene. CDR3 loop: CASRAPGSYNEQFF. The CDR3 DNA is TGTGCCAGCAGGGCTCCGGGCTCCTACAATGAGCAGTTCTTC.

This sequence joins TRBV19 and TRBJ1-1, with 8 positions matching TRBD1. Germline-derived CDR1 and CDR2 are LNHDA and SQIVND (reference sequence). There are 15 residues in the CDR3. With V trimmed by 3 bases and J by 4 bases, 7 bases remained unmatched. Written as DNA, the CDR3 is TGTGCCAGTAGTATTTGGCAGGGGGCGGTCACTGAAGCTTTCTTT. Amino acids: CASSIWQGAVTEAFF.

The chain carries TRBV9 and TRBJ2-5; D uncertain. V lost 0 bases to trimming and J lost 4 bases, with 13 bases between them. The CDR3 covers 15 residues. Germline assignment: CDR1 SGDLS and CDR2 YYNGEE. The CDR3 sequence: CASSVGSRFGETQYF. For the CDR3, the DNA is TGTGCCAGCAGCGTAGGAAGTCGATTCGGAGAGACCCAGTACTTC. Using reference TRBV9 and TRBJ2-5 for the parts outside the CDR3, the full variable domain is DSGVTQTPKHLITATGQRVTLRCSPRSGDLSVYWYQQSLDQGLQFLIQYYNGEERAKGNILERFSAQQFPDLHSELNLSSLELGDSALYFCASSVGSRFGETQYFGPGTRLLVL.

This rearrangement joins TRBV29-1 to TRBJ1-1; D is undetermined. Germline CDR1 SQVTM, CDR2 ANQGSEA. The CDR3 loop spans 12 amino acids. V dropped 4 bases and J dropped 5 bases, with 11 bases sitting between them. The CDR3 nucleotides are TGCAGCGTTGTGAGGGAGGTTACTGAAGCTTTCTTT. Translation gives CSVVREVTEAFF.

V usage is TRBV27 and J usage is TRBJ1-6; tentatively, D is TRBD1 (5 bases). CDR3 length: 17 residues. Per germline, CDR1 MNHEY and CDR2 SMNVEV (reference sequence). Trimming removed 5 bases at V and 0 bases at J, with 14 bases between. The CDR3 DNA reads as TGTGCCAGCAGTCCGGGTAGGACAAGCTCCTATAATTCACCCCTCCACTTT. This encodes CASSPGRTSSYNSPLHF.

This chain connects TRBV6-2 or TRBV6-3 to TRBJ2-6, with D perhaps TRBD1 (5 bases). Trimming stripped 3 bases from V and 2 bases from J, with 11 bases between. The CDR3 runs 16 residues. CDR1 MNHEY and CDR2 SVGEGT come from the germline V gene. The CDR3 DNA reads TGTGCCAGCAGTTATAGTTCAGGGACTGGGGCCAACGTCCTGACTTTC. This translates into CASSYSSGTGANVLTF.

The J gene is TRBJ1-4, the V gene TRBV3-1 (or the pseudogene TRBV3-2); the match to TRBD1 covers 8 bases. The CDR3 has 15 residues. The junction had 6 bases not matched to a gene; V was cut back by 1 base and J by 8 bases. Per germline, CDR1 LGHDT and CDR2 YNNKEL (reference sequence). The CDR3 sequence: CASSQGPGGFEKLFF. CDR3 sequence (DNA): TGTGCCAGCAGCCAAGGACCAGGGGGCTTCGAAAAACTGTTTTTT.

This chain uses TRBV5-8 with TRBJ2-1; D perhaps matches TRBD1 (6 bases). V was cut by 3 bases and J by 4 bases, with 17 bases left in between. Germline lookup yields CDR1 SGHTS and CDR2 YDEGEE. The CDR3 spans 16 residues. The CDR3 sequence: CASSSYRAQGYNEQFF. CDR3 DNA: TGTGCCAGCAGCTCTTACAGGGCCCAGGGGTACAATGAGCAGTTCTTC.

The gene calls are TRBV6-6 and TRBJ2-3; tentative D call: TRBD2 (7 bases). The CDR3 length is 15 residues. Trimming removed 2 bases from V and 5 bases from J, with 14 bases in between. Germline-derived CDR1 and CDR2 are MNHNY and SVGAGI (reference sequence). CDR3 protein: CASSYNAGAGDTQYF. In DNA form, the CDR3 reads TGTGCCAGCAGTTACAACGCGGGGGCAGGAGATACGCAGTATTTT.

The V gene is TRBV6-4, the J gene TRBJ2-1, with 8 bases identical to TRBD2. The V gene end was trimmed by 3 bases and the J gene end by 9 bases; junction bases not matched to a gene: 10. The CDR3 length is 15 residues. The germline CDR1 and CDR2 sequences are MRHNA and SNTAGT. The CDR3 region is CASSEEAGESSEQFF. In nucleotides, the CDR3 is TGTGCCAGCAGTGAGGAAGCGGGGGAATCCTCTGAGCAGTTCTTC.

The gene calls are TRBV6-5 and TRBJ1-2; D is perhaps TRBD1 (6 bases). The CDR3 consists of 14 residues. Germline CDR1 reads MNHEY; CDR2 reads SVGAGI. V shed 2 bases and J shed 3 bases, with 10 bases lying between them. The CDR3 nucleotides are TGTGCCAGCAGTTACGGAAAGGGGGACTATGGCTACACCTTC. Translated: CASSYGKGDYGYTF.

The chain employs TRBV15 and TRBJ1-2, with 7 bases matching TRBD1. The germline V gene encodes CDR1 LNHNV and CDR2 YYDKDF (reference sequence). The CDR3 is made up of 13 amino acids. The junction had 4 bases not matched to a gene; V was cut back by 2 bases and J by 7 bases. The CDR3 nucleotides read TGTGCCACCAGCAGACAACAGGGGATTGGCTACACCTTC. Its protein is CATSRQQGIGYTF.

This chain connects TRBV7-2 to TRBJ2-5; D gene uncertain. From germline, CDR1 is SGHTA and CDR2 FQGNSA. V lost 1 base to trimming and J lost 4 bases, with 13 bases between them. The CDR3 spans 15 residues. The CDR3 DNA is TGTGCCAGCAGCTTAGATGGCCTAGTCTTAGAGACCCAGTACTTC. It is translated as CASSLDGLVLETQYF.

The chain has TRBV5-8 and TRBJ1-1, with 8 bases that match TRBD1. This CDR3 is 14 amino acids long. Germline V gives CDR1 SGHTS, CDR2 YDEGEE. The J segment lost 5 bases and the V segment lost 4 bases, leaving 7 bases of the junction unmatched. The CDR3 region has the DNA TGTGCCAGCAGCCACGACAGGGGAGGTACTGAAGCTTTCTTT. Residues: CASSHDRGGTEAFF.

The V gene is TRBV5-6, the J gene TRBJ2-7, with 12 positions matching TRBD1. The V gene's germline CDR1 is SGHDT and CDR2 YYEEEE. This CDR3 is 15 amino acids long. The ends lost 4 bases at V and 4 bases at J; junction bases unmatched: 6. The chain's CDR3 is CASSRDRGRGYEQYF. DNA for the CDR3: TGTGCCAGCAGCCGGGACAGGGGGCGGGGGTACGAGCAGTACTTC.

The rearrangement joins TRBV3-1 (or the pseudogene TRBV3-2) to TRBJ2-2, with 9 bases lining up with TRBD2. Germline CDR1 reads LGHDT; CDR2 reads YNNKEL (reference sequence). V lost 4 bases to trimming and J lost 5 bases; unmatched junction nucleotides: 5. This CDR3 has 15 residues. The CDR3 protein is CASSRGGARTGELFF. CDR3 bases: TGTGCCAGCAGCCGCGGGGGGGCTCGAACCGGGGAGCTGTTTTTT.

As for this clone: One end of the junction varies from germline; a read error may be responsible. The chain carries TRBV7-7 and TRBJ2-5; D perhaps matches TRBD1 (6 bases). Germline V lookup: CDR1 SSHAT, CDR2 FNYEAQ (reference sequence). CDR3 length: 14 residues. The CDR3 loop reads CASSLVQGQETQYF. CDR3 nucleotides: TGTGCTAGCAGCTTAGTTCAGGGGCAAGAGACCCAGTACTTC. The variable domain in full, with the rest retrieved from reference TRBV7-7 and TRBJ2-5, is GAGVSQSPRYKVTKRGQDVTLRCDPISSHATLYWYQQALGQGPEFLTYFNYEAQPDKSGLPSDRFSAERPEGSISTLTIQRTEQRDSAMYRCASSLVQGQETQYFGPGTRLLVL.

This chain uses TRBV27 with TRBJ1-3; D uncertain. Trimming removed 5 bases at V and 2 bases at J, with 16 bases between. The CDR3 totals 16 residues. Germline CDR1 and CDR2: MNHEY and SMNVEV (reference sequence). The CDR3 here is CASSPPRRGAGNTIYF. CDR3 nucleotide sequence: TGTGCCAGCAGTCCCCCCCGACGCGGGGCTGGAAACACCATATATTTT.

The V and J genes are TRBV2 and TRBJ1-4; D is unresolved. Trimming stripped 4 bases from V and 5 bases from J, with 14 bases between. Germline loops: CDR1 SNHLY, CDR2 FYNNEI. The CDR3 is 15 amino acids. The CDR3 loop is CASSAEAVANEKLFF. The CDR3 nucleotides are TGTGCCAGCAGTGCTGAGGCAGTTGCCAATGAAAAACTGTTTTTT.

This clone was seen a handful of times. The V gene is TRBV11-1, the J gene TRBJ1-2; 9 bases fit TRBD1. The CDR3 spans 14 residues. CDR1 is SGHAT and CDR2 is FQDESV in the germline V gene (reference sequence). V dropped 5 bases and J dropped 4; count of bases not matched to a gene: 5. The CDR3 region has the DNA TGTGCCAGCAGCCCCGGGACAGGGCCCTATGGCTACACCTTC. Translated: CASSPGTGPYGYTF.

The chain carries TRBV6-5 and TRBJ1-6, with TRBD1 as a possible D gene (6 bases). Germline V gene lookup returns CDR1 MNHEY and CDR2 SVGAGI. The CDR3 has 14 amino acids. Deletions cut 6 bases from V and 10 bases from J, with 16 bases between. CDR3 region: CASRGGGGGSPLHF. As DNA, the CDR3 is TGTGCCAGCAGAGGGGGGGGAGGCGGATCACCCCTCCACTTT.

This CDR3 is CASSEPYPDTQYF. The CDR3 DNA reads TGTGCCAGCAGTGAACCCTACCCAGATACGCAGTATTTT. V is TRBV2 and J is TRBJ2-3; no firm D call. Trimming removed 2 bases at V and 4 bases at J, with 7 bases between. The CDR3 sequence is 13 residues long. Germline assignment: CDR1 SNHLY and CDR2 FYNNEI.